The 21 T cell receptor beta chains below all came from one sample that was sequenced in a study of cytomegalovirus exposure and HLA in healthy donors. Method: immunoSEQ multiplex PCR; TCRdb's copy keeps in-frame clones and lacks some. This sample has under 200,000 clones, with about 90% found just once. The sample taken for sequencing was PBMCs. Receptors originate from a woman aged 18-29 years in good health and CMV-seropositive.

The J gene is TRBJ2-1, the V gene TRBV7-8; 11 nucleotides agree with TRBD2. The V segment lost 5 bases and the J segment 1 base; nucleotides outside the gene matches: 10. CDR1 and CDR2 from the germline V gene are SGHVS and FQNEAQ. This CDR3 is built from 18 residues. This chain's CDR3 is CASSPQLAGEASYNEQFF. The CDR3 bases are TGTGCCAGCAGCCCCCAACTAGCGGGAGAGGCATCCTACAATGAGCAGTTCTTC.

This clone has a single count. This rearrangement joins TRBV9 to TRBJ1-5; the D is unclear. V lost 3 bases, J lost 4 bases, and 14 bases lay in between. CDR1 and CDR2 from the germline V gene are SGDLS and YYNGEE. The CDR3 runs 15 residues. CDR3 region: CASSATGSFNQPQHF. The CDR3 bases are TGTGCCAGCAGCGCAACGGGGAGCTTTAATCAGCCCCAGCATTTT.

CDR3: CASSRPEVHEAFF. CDR3 bases: TGTGCCAGCAGCCGCCCCGAGGTCCATGAAGCTTTCTTT. The genes are TRBV11-2 and TRBJ1-1; D is unresolved. Deletions cut 5 bases from V and 7 bases from J, with 14 bases between. Germline V gene lookup returns CDR1 SGHAT and CDR2 FQNNGV. CDR3 length: 13 amino acids.

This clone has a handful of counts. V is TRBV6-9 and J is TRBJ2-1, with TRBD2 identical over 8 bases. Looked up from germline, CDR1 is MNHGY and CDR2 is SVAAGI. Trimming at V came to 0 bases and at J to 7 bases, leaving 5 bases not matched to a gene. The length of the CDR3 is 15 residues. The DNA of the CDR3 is TGTGCCAGCAGTTATTCCGGGACTAGTATGAATGAGCAGTTCTTC. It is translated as CASSYSGTSMNEQFF.

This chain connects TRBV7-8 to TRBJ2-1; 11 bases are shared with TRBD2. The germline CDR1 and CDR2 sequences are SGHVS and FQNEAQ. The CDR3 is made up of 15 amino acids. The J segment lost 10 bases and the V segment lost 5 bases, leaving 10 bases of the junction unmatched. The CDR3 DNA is TGTGCCAGCAGCCCTTCAAGACTAGCGGGGACAGAGCAGTTCTTC. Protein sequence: CASSPSRLAGTEQFF.

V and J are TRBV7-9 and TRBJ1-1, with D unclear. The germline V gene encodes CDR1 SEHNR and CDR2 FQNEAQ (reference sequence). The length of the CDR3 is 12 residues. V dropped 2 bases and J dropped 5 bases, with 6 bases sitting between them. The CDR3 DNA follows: TGTGCCAGCAGCTTAATCTTGACTGAAGCTTTCTTT. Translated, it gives CASSLILTEAFF.

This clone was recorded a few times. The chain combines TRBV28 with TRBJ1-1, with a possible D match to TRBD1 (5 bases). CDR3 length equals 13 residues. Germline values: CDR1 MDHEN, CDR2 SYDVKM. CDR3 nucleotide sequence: TGTTCCGTCGGGGGAGCTAGTTCCACTGAAGCTTTCTTT. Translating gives CSVGGASSTEAFF.

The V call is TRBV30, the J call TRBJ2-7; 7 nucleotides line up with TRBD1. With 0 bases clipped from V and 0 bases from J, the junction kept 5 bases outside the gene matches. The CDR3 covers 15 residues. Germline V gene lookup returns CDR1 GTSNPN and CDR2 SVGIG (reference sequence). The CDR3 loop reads CAWSVSQGLSYEQYF. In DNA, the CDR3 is TGTGCCTGGAGTGTTTCACAGGGGCTCTCCTACGAGCAGTACTTC.

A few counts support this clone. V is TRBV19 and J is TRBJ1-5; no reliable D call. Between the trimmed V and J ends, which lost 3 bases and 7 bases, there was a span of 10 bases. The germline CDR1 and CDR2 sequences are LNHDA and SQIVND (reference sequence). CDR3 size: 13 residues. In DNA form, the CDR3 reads TGTGCCAGTAGTATCGAGGTACGACAGCCCCAGCATTTT. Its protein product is CASSIEVRQPQHF.

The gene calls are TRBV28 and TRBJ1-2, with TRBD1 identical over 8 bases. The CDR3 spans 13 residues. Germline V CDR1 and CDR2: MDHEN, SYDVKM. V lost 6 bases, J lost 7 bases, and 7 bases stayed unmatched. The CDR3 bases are TGTGCCAGCAGACTAGACAGGGGCGCTGGCTACACCTTC. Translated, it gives CASRLDRGAGYTF.

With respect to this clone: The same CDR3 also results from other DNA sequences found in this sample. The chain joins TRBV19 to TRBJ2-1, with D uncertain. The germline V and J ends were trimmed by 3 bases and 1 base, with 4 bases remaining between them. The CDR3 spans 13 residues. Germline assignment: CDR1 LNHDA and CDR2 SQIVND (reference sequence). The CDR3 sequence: CASSISSYNEQFF. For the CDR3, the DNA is TGTGCCAGTAGTATCTCTTCCTACAATGAGCAGTTCTTC.

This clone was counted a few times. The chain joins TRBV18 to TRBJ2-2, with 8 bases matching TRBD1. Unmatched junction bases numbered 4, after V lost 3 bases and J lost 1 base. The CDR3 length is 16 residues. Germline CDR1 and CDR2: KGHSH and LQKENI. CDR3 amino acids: CASSPKGQGNTGELFF. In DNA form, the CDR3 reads TGTGCCAGCTCACCGAAAGGACAGGGGAACACCGGGGAGCTGTTTTTT.

The DNA of the CDR3 is TGTGCCAGCAGCAAAGAGGGACAGGAGCAGTTCTTC. Encoded protein: CASSKEGQEQFF. The gene calls are TRBV7-2 and TRBJ2-1; 7 positions match TRBD1. This CDR3 is 12 amino acids long. Trimming took 5 bases from V and 10 from J; bases not matched to a gene: 5. Germline CDR1 is SGHTA and CDR2 is FQGNSA.

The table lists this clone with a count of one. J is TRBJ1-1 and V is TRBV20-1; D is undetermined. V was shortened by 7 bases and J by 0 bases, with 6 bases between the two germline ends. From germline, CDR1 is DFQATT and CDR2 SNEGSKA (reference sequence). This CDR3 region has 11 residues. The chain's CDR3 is CSGELNTEAFF. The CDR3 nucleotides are TGCAGTGGGGAGTTGAACACTGAAGCTTTCTTT.

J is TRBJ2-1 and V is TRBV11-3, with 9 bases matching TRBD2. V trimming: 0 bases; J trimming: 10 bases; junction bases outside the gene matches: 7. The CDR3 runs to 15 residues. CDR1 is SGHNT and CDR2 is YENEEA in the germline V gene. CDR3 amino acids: CASSLETASGIEQFF. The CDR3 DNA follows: TGTGCCAGCAGCTTAGAAACGGCTAGCGGGATCGAGCAGTTCTTC.

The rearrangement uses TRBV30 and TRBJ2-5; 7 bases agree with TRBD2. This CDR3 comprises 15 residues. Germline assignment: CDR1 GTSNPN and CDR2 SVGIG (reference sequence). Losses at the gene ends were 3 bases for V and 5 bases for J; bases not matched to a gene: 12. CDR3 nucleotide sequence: TGTGCCTGGAGGCCGGGACTATCGAGGGCGGAGACCCAGTACTTC. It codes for CAWRPGLSRAETQYF.

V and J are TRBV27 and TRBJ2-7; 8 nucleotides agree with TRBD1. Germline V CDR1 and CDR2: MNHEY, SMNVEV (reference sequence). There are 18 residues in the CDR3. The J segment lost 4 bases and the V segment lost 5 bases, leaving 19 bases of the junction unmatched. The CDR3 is CASSRDLRGRAVRYEQYF. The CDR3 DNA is TGTGCCAGCAGTAGAGATCTCAGGGGGCGCGCGGTGCGTTACGAGCAGTACTTC.

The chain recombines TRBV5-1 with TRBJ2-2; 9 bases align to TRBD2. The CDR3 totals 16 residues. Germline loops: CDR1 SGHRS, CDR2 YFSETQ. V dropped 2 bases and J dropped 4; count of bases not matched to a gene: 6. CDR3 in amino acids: CASSLSLAGTTGELFF. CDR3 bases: TGCGCCAGCAGCTTATCCCTAGCGGGAACCACCGGGGAGCTGTTTTTT.

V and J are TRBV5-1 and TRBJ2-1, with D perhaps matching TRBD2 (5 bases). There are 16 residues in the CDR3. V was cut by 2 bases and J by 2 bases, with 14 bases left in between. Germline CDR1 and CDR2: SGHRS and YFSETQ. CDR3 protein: CASSLRSGFTYNEQFF. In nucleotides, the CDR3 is TGCGCCAGCAGCTTAAGATCGGGGTTCACCTACAATGAGCAGTTCTTC. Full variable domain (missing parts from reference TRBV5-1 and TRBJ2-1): KAGVTQTPRYLIKTRGQQVTLSCSPISGHRSVSWYQQTPGQGLQFLFEYFSETQRNKGNFPGRFSGRQFSNSRSEMNVSTLELGDSALYLCASSLRSGFTYNEQFFGPGTRLTVL.

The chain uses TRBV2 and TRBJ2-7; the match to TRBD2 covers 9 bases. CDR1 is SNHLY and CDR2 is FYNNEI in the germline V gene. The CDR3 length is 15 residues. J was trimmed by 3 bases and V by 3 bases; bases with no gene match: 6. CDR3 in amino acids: CASSEGLAGLYEQYF. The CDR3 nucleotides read TGTGCCAGCAGTGAGGGGCTAGCGGGACTCTACGAGCAGTACTTC.

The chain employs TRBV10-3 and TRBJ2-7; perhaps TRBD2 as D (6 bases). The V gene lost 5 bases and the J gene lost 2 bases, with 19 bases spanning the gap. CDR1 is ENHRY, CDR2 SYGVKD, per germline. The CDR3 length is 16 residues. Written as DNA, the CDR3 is TGTGCCATCAGTCTTGTCTGGGACCGCGGGACCTACGAGCAGTACTTC. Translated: CAISLVWDRGTYEQYF.